Sequencing of this T cell receptor (beta chain) was carried out in a study of CD8 T cells in ankylosing spondylitis. The sample holds many counts of this clonotype. 5'-RACE, quantitative and with molecular barcodes, yielded the TCR beta libraries. TCRdb called the 5' RACE reads again in MiXCR, with one record for every CDR3 protein. The repertoire holds 210,000 or so distinct CDR3 sequences, with over 7% as singletons. V shed 2 bases and J 8 bases; nucleotides not matched to a gene: 4. The CDR3 is 13 residues long. Germline V CDR1 and CDR2: MNHEY, SVGAGI. Sequenced material: blood, either unsorted or a sorted T cell fraction (not recorded which). The chain has TRBV6-5 and TRBJ1-1; TRBD1 matches 8 bases. This TCR was sampled from a female donor with ankylosing spondylitis or in good health (not recorded which). DNA of the CDR3: TGTGCCAGCAGTTACACAGGGGGGACGGAAGCTTTCTTT. Amino acids: CASSYTGGTEAFF.